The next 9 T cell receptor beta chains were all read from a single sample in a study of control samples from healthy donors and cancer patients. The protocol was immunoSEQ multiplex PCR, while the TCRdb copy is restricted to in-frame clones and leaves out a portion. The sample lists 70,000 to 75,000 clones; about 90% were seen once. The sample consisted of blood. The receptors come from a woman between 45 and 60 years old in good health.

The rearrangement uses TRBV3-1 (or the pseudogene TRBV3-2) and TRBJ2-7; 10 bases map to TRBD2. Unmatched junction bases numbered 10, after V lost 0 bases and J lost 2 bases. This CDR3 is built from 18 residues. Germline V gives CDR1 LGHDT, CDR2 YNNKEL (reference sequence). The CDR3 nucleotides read TGTGCCAGCAGCCAAGATGGGAGTCTAGCGGGAGTTCCCTACGAGCAGTACTTC. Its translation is CASSQDGSLAGVPYEQYF.

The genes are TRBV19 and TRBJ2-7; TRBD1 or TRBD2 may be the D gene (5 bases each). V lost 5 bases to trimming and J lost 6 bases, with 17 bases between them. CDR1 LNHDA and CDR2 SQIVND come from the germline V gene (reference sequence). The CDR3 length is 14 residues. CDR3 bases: TGTGCCAGTAGTTTTGGGACCGGTTCGTCCGAGCAGTACTTC. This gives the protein CASSFGTGSSEQYF.

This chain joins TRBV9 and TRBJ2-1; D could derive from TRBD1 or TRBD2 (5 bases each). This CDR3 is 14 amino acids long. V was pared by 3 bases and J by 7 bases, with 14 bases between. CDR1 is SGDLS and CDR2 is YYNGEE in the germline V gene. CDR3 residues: CASSAQGAWNEQFF. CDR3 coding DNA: TGTGCCAGCAGCGCTCAGGGAGCCTGGAATGAGCAGTTCTTC.

CDR3 bases: TGTGCCACCAGCCGGCGGTCGGGGGATCATAGCACAGATACGCAGTATTTT. Amino acid sequence: CATSRRSGDHSTDTQYF. The J gene is TRBJ2-3, the V gene TRBV15; tentatively, D is TRBD2 (6 bases). This CDR3 comprises 17 residues. Deletions cut 5 bases from V and 0 bases from J, with 18 bases between. Germline V gene data show CDR1 as LNHNV and CDR2 as YYDKDF (reference sequence).

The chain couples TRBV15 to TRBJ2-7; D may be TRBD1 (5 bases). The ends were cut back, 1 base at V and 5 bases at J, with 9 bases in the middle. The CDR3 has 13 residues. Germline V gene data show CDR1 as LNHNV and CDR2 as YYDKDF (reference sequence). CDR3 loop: CATSRADSNEQYF. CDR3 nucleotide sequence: TGTGCCACCAGCAGAGCCGACAGCAACGAGCAGTACTTC. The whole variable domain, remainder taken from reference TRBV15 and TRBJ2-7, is DAMVIQNPRYQVTQFGKPVTLSCSQTLNHNVMYWYQQKSSQAPKLLFHYYDKDFNNEADTPDNFQSRRPNTSFCFLDIRSPGLGDTAMYLCATSRADSNEQYFGPGTRLTVT.

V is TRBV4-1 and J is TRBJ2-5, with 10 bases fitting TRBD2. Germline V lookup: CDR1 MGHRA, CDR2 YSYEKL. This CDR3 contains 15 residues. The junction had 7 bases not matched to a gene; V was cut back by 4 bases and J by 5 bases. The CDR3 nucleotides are TGCGCCAGCAGCCCTCCTAGCGGGAGTTGGGAGACCCAGTACTTC. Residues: CASSPPSGSWETQYF.

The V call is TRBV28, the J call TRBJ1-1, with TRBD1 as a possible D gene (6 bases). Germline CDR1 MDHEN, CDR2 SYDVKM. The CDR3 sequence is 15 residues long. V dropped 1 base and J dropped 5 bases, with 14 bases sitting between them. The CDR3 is CASSLSGASGTEAFF. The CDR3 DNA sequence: TGTGCCAGCAGTTTATCGGGGGCATCTGGGACTGAAGCTTTCTTT.

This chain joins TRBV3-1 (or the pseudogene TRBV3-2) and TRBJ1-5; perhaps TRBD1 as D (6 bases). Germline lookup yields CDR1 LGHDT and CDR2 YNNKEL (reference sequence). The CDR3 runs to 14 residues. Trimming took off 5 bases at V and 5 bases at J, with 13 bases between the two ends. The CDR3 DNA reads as TGTGCCAGCAGCAAAAGACAGGAACATCAGCCCCAGCATTTT. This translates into CASSKRQEHQPQHF.

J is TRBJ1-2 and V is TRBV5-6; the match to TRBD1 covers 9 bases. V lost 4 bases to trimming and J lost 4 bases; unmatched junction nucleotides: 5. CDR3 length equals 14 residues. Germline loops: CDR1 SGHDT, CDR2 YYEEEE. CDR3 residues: CASSVDRGFYGYTF. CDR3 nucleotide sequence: TGTGCCAGCAGCGTGGACAGGGGCTTCTATGGCTACACCTTC.